This T cell receptor beta chain stems from a study of blood T cells in healthy people across ages. Next came a second PCR, run for about 7 to 12 cycles, which used a sample-barcoded 5' primer along with a J-beta primer mix. TCRdb ran MiXCR on the 5' RACE reads and lists one entry per CDR3 protein. The table has about 800,000 distinct CDR3 sequences, approximately 25% seen once. At least 6 million PBMCs were isolated per sample. Total RNA amounts of at least 6 micrograms were extracted per sample. There are many counts of this clonotype. What it binds is not known. Study-wide findings and caveats: Investigators viewed diversity estimates from one million T cells as underestimates, the study reported.

With 4 bases clipped from V and 2 bases from J, the junction kept 2 bases outside the gene matches. This CDR3 has 15 residues. The germline gives CDR1 SEHNR, CDR2 FQNEAQ (reference sequence). The sample was also linked to a second study, of T cells of mothers and their children. According to that study: Sequencing returned over 9 million TCR beta CDR3 reads per mother and roughly 3 million per child.

This chain connects TRBV7-9 to TRBJ2-6; 7 bases fit TRBD1. The origin of this receptor is a boy between 5 and 17 years old in good health. Sequencing input: blood. The CDR3 region is CASSSTGAGANVLTF. The CDR3 nucleotides read TGTGCCAGCAGCTCAACAGGGGCTGGGGCCAACGTCCTGACTTTC.